These 12 T cell receptor beta chains were all obtained from the same sample, sequenced in a study of blood T cell repertoires in COVID-19. Generated by immunoSEQ multiplex PCR, the TCRdb table keeps only in-frame clones and is missing some. The sample holds 80,000 to 100,000 clones, about 82% seen once. The sequenced sample was peripheral blood. These receptors were collected from a woman aged 60-75 years in a cohort sampled during active or convalescent COVID-19.

The V and J genes are TRBV7-2 and TRBJ2-7; 10 bases agree with TRBD1. The CDR3 consists of 14 residues. J gave up 7 bases and V 4 bases, and 7 bases lay outside the gene matches. CDR1 and CDR2 (germline): SGHTA, FQGNSA. The CDR3 protein is CASSWDRGLGEQYF. DNA of the CDR3: TGTGCCAGCAGCTGGGACAGGGGCCTTGGGGAGCAGTACTTC.

The CDR3 reads CASSLGQGAHGYTF. For the CDR3, the DNA is TGCGCCAGCAGCTTGGGACAGGGGGCGCATGGCTACACCTTC. The chain employs TRBV5-1 and TRBJ1-2, with 10 nucleotides matching TRBD1. The CDR3 is 14 residues long. The ends lost 0 bases at V and 6 bases at J; junction bases unmatched: 2. CDR1 is SGHRS, CDR2 YFSETQ, per germline.

J is TRBJ1-1 and V is TRBV7-9; 7 bases are shared with TRBD1. Germline assignment: CDR1 SEHNR and CDR2 FQNEAQ (reference sequence). The CDR3 length is 14 residues. Germline trimming cut 5 bases from V and 3 bases from J; bases unmatched to any gene: 6. The CDR3, as DNA: TGTGCCAGCAGCCCCCGAACAGGGGACACTGAAGCTTTCTTT. It is translated as CASSPRTGDTEAFF.

The J gene is TRBJ1-1, the V gene TRBV4-2; the D gene is possibly TRBD1 (6 bases). The V end was cut by 6 bases, the J end by 0 bases, with 20 bases between. This CDR3 is built from 17 residues. Germline V CDR1 and CDR2: LGHNA, YNFKEQ. The CDR3 nucleotides are TGTGCCAGCAGTCTAGGAACCACCGGGACATTGAACACTGAAGCTTTCTTT. Translation: CASSLGTTGTLNTEAFF.

The rearrangement uses TRBV5-4 and TRBJ1-1; D not resolved. The CDR3 is made up of 13 amino acids. V was trimmed by 4 bases and J by 1 base, leaving 8 bases between them. CDR1 is SGHNT and CDR2 is YYREEE in the germline V gene (reference sequence). CDR3 sequence: CASSPLRNTEAFF. CDR3 DNA sequence: TGTGCCAGCAGCCCCCTACGGAACACTGAAGCTTTCTTT.

The DNA of the CDR3 is TGTGCCAGCAGTTTCCTCCCCACTACCCATAGCGGGAGGGCCAATGAGCAGTTCTTC. Translated, it gives CASSFLPTTHSGRANEQFF. The J gene is TRBJ2-1, the V gene TRBV11-2; TRBD2 agrees at 11 bases. The CDR3 sequence is 19 residues long. Germline CDR1 and CDR2: SGHAT and FQNNGV. V lost 6 bases, J lost 6 bases, and 19 bases stayed unmatched. Complete variable domain (other parts from reference TRBV11-2 and TRBJ2-1): EAGVAQSPRYKIIEKRQSVAFWCNPISGHATLYWYQQILGQGPKLLIQFQNNGVVDDSQLPKDRFSAERLKGVDSTLKIQPAKLEDSAVYLCASSFLPTTHSGRANEQFFGPGTRLTVL.

This clone was picked up a small number of times. The rearrangement joins TRBV11-2 to TRBJ1-1; no clear D. V was cut by 4 bases and J by 4 bases, with 10 bases left in between. CDR3 size: 13 residues. CDR1 is SGHAT and CDR2 is FQNNGV in the germline V gene. For the CDR3, the DNA is TGTGCCAGCAGCTCCCAGACGGGCACTGAAGCTTTCTTT. This sequence encodes CASSSQTGTEAFF.

V gene TRBV5-1 combines with J gene TRBJ2-1; 10 bases align to TRBD2. V lost 4 bases, J lost 8 bases, and 12 bases stayed unmatched. Germline CDR1 SGHRS, CDR2 YFSETQ. The CDR3 runs 16 residues. The CDR3 here is CASSPRLAGEADEQFF. CDR3 bases: TGCGCCAGCAGCCCGCGGCTAGCGGGAGAGGCCGATGAGCAGTTCTTC.

This clone was counted a few times. This rearrangement joins TRBV2 to TRBJ1-5; no reliable D call. Trimming removed 0 bases at V and 7 bases at J, with 13 bases between. This CDR3 is built from 15 residues. Germline V gene data show CDR1 as SNHLY and CDR2 as FYNNEI. The CDR3: CASSEARQPGQPQHF. DNA for the CDR3: TGTGCCAGCAGTGAAGCGCGGCAGCCGGGACAGCCCCAGCATTTT.

V usage is TRBV30 and J usage is TRBJ1-6; unclear D gene. CDR3 size: 13 residues. Germline CDR1 and CDR2: GTSNPN and SVGIG (reference sequence). The V end was cut by 2 bases, the J end by 13 bases, with 15 bases between. The CDR3 DNA reads TGTGCCTGGAGTTCTCGGCGGGCGACGCCCCTCCACTTT. It codes for CAWSSRRATPLHF.

This clone was recorded once. This chain links TRBV13 with TRBJ2-3; 8 bases align to TRBD2. Germline V gene data show CDR1 as PRHDT and CDR2 as FYEKMQ (reference sequence). The ends lost 5 bases at V and 0 bases at J; junction bases unmatched: 10. The CDR3 spans 17 residues. CDR3 region: CASSPQYSGVSTDTQYF. The CDR3, as DNA: TGTGCCAGCAGCCCCCAATATAGCGGGGTCAGCACAGATACGCAGTATTTT.

The chain uses TRBV6-5 and TRBJ2-2, with TRBD2 as a possible D gene (6 bases). V lost 0 bases to trimming and J lost 7 bases, with 15 bases between them. The V gene's germline CDR1 is MNHEY and CDR2 SVGAGI. CDR3 length equals 16 residues. The CDR3 DNA is TGTGCCAGCAGTTACTCGACGGGGCCCGGGAGCGGGGAGCTGTTTTTT. This codes for CASSYSTGPGSGELFF.